This is a list of T cell receptor beta chains from one sample in a study of read filtering for tumor transcriptome and immune sequencing. MiXCR, run by TCRdb on the reads, gives a single entry per CDR3 protein. The table has approximately 65,000 distinct CDR3 sequences, about 15% seen once. Sequenced: a population of CD138-negative cells sorted from bone marrow. These receptors were taken from a donor at least 40 years old with multiple myeloma. CDR3s include the opening cysteine and the closing phenylalanine or tryptophan. D genes are given only for firm matches. Size tells how often a clone was seen (once, few, many) or the class of an expanded clone, and some rows leave it out.

abundance	j_gene	d_gene	v_gene	CDR3nt	CDR3aa
many	TRBJ2-1	TRBD2	TRBV29-1	TGCAGCGTTGAAGGGACTAGGTCCTACAATGAGCAGTTCTTC	CSVEGTRSYNEQFF
NA	TRBJ1-5	NA	TRBV28	TGTGCCAGCAGCTTCTTACAGGGCGAGGCTCAGCCCCAGCATTTT	CASSFLQGEAQPQHF
once	TRBJ2-1	TRBD2	TRBV4-2	TGTGCCAGCAGCCCTGGGACTAGCGGGAGCAATGAGCAGTTCTTC	CASSPGTSGSNEQFF
many	TRBJ2-1	TRBD1	TRBV6-2/TRBV6-3	TGTGCCAGCAGCGCGGGGACAGGGGACTACAATGAGCAGTTCTTC	CASSAGTGDYNEQFF
many	TRBJ2-7	TRBD2	TRBV5-4	TGTGCCAGCAGCTTGCGGAGACTAGCGGGCCATAGCTCCTACGAGCAGTACTTC	CASSLRRLAGHSSYEQYF
few	TRBJ2-1	TRBD1	TRBV27	TGTGCCAGCAGTTTGGACAGGAACAATGGGCAGTTCTTC	CASSLDRNNGQFF
many	TRBJ2-3	TRBD1	TRBV29-1	TGCAGCGAACAGGGGGCTACAGATACGCAGTATTTT	CSEQGATDTQYF
many	TRBJ1-1	NA	TRBV5-1	TGCGCCAGCAGCTTGGCTTTAGGAATGAACACTGAAGCTTTCTTT	CASSLALGMNTEAFF
many	TRBJ2-4	NA	TRBV27	TGTGCCAGCAGGGACTACCTAAACATTCAGTACTTC	CASRDYLNIQYF
NA	TRBJ2-3	NA	TRBV7-3	TGTGCCAGCAGCCCAGGGGGGGCTCAGTGGGGCACAGATACGCAGTATTTT	CASSPGGAQWGTDTQYF
NA	TRBJ1-1	NA	TRBV7-9	TGTGCCAGCAGCTCCTCCGGAGGGGGTGAAGCTTTCTTT	CASSSSGGGEAFF
few	TRBJ2-3	NA	TRBV12-3/TRBV12-4	TGTGCCAGCGGTCCCCGGGCAGGTGGCTCAGATACGCAGTATTTT	CASGPRAGGSDTQYF
many	TRBJ2-2	NA	TRBV27	TGTGCCAGCAGTTCCTGGAGGGAAAGCACCGGGGAGCTGTTTTTT	CASSSWRESTGELFF
NA	TRBJ2-4	TRBD1	TRBV25-1	TGTGCCAGCAGGGGACAGGGATTAGCCAAAAGCATTCAGTACTTC	CASRGQGLAKSIQYF
many	TRBJ1-2	NA	TRBV29-1	TGCAGCGCGAACCCCGGGACCGGTAACTATGGCTACACCTTC	CSANPGTGNYGYTF
many	TRBJ2-1	TRBD2	TRBV5-1	TGCGCCAGCAGCTTGGGGACTAGCAACAATGAGCAGTTCTTC	CASSLGTSNNEQFF
many	TRBJ1-1	NA	TRBV29-1	TGCAGCGTTGAAAATTTTCTTGGACGGATGAACACTGAAGCTTTCTTT	CSVENFLGRMNTEAFF
many	TRBJ2-1	TRBD2	TRBV30	TGTGCCTGGAGGGGCCGGACTAGCGGAGTGGGCAATGAGCAGTTCTTC	CAWRGRTSGVGNEQFF
many	TRBJ2-5	TRBD1	TRBV20-1	TGCAGTGCTAGGGACGGACAGGGGCAAGAGACCCAGTACTTC	CSARDGQGQETQYF
few	TRBJ1-1	NA	TRBV5-1	TGCGCCAGCAGCTTGGGGACAGCGGGCACTGAAGCTTTCTTT	CASSLGTAGTEAFF
many	TRBJ2-7	NA	TRBV6-2/TRBV6-3	TGTGCCAGCAGTTATCAGGTTCTCTCGAAACAGTACTTC	CASSYQVLSKQYF
many	TRBJ1-5	NA	TRBV24-1	TGTGCCACCGCCGGACAGTATAGCAATCAGCCCCAGCATTTT	CATAGQYSNQPQHF
many	TRBJ1-6	NA	TRBV6-5	TGTGCCAGCAGTTACCCAGGGGAGGGGTCACCCCTCCACTTT	CASSYPGEGSPLHF
few	TRBJ2-5	NA	TRBV29-1	TGCAGCGTTGATGGCAGCGAACGAGAGACCCAGTACTTC	CSVDGSERETQYF
many	TRBJ1-5	TRBD1	TRBV25-1	TGTGCCAGCAGATACAGGGGCGGGAATAGCAATCAGCCCCAGCATTTT	CASRYRGGNSNQPQHF
many	TRBJ2-5	NA	TRBV6-6	TGTGCCAGCAGTTACTTGAATAGAGGGACAGAGACCCAGTACTTC	CASSYLNRGTETQYF
many	TRBJ2-7	TRBD1	TRBV13	TGTGCCAGCAGCTTTGGACAGGACGAGCAGTACTTC	CASSFGQDEQYF
many	TRBJ1-5	NA	TRBV15	TGTGCCACCAGCGAGGGTAGGGGCAGGGTGAATCAGCCCCAGCATTTT	CATSEGRGRVNQPQHF
NA	TRBJ2-3	TRBD1	TRBV29-1	TGCAGCGTTGAAGATCGGGTAATTCAGGGGGCTAGCACAGATACGCAGTATTTT	CSVEDRVIQGASTDTQYF
many	TRBJ1-1	NA	TRBV20-1	TGCAGTGCTAGATTTATACCCAGGGGACATTGGAACACTGAAGCTTTCTTT	CSARFIPRGHWNTEAFF
many	TRBJ1-1	NA	TRBV29-1	TGCAGCGTTGGACGACAGAACACTGAAGCTTTCTTT	CSVGRQNTEAFF